This section outlines one T cell receptor beta chain sequence together with its context. Its antigen remains unidentified. The sample is drawn from a study of CD8+ T cells in alopecia areata. Study-wide points: Lesional scalp, especially alopecia totalis/universalis, showed higher clonality than normal scalp.

Investigators isolated RNA and reverse transcribed it into cDNA to act as the sequencing template. Measured with immunoSEQ multiplex PCR; TCRdb has only the in-frame clones, and not every one. The sample lists around 150,000 clones, around two thirds occurring once. The sequence came from a human donor in good health. Sample: CD8+ T cells sorted from blood.

The CDR3 sequence is CASSFRRERGTDTQYF. The CDR3 bases are TGTGCCAGCAGCTTTCGGCGGGAGAGGGGCACAGATACGCAGTATTTT. This chain connects TRBV7-9 to TRBJ2-3; 7 positions match TRBD2. The CDR3 totals 16 residues. CDR1 is SEHNR, CDR2 FQNEAQ, per germline (reference sequence). The junction had 7 bases not matched to a gene; V was cut back by 3 bases and J by 1 base.